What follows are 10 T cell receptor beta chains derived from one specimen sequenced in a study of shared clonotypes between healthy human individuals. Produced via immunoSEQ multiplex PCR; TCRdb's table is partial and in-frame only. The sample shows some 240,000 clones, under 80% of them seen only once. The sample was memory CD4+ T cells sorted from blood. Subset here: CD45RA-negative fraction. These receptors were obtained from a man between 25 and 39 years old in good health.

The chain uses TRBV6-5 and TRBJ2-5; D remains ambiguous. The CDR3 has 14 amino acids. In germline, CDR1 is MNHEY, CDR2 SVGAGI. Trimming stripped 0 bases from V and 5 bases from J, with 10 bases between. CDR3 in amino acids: CASSYSAQYETQYF. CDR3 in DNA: TGTGCCAGCAGTTACTCGGCCCAGTATGAGACCCAGTACTTC.

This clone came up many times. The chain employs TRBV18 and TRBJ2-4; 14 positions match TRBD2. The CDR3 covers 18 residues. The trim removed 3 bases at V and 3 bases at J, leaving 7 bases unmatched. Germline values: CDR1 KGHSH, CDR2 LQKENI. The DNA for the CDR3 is TGTGCCAGCTCACCTTTGGCGGGACTAGCGGGAGTCAAAAACATTCAGTACTTC. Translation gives CASSPLAGLAGVKNIQYF.

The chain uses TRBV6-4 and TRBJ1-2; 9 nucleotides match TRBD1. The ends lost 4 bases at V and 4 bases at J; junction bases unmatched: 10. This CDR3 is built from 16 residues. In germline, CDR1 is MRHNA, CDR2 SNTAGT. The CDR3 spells CASSVNPGQGTYGYTF. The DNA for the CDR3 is TGTGCCAGCAGTGTCAATCCCGGACAGGGGACCTATGGCTACACCTTC.

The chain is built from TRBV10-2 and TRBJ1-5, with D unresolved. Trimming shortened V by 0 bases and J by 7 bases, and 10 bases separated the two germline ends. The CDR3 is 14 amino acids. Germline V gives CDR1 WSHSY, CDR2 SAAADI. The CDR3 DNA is TGCGCCAGCAGTGAGTCGGTCAGATGGCAGCCCCAGCATTTT. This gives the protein CASSESVRWQPQHF.

The CDR3 DNA sequence: TGTGCCAGCAACCCAAGCGGGAACAATGAGCAGTTCTTC. It yields the protein CASNPSGNNEQFF. V is TRBV11-2 and J is TRBJ2-1; 7 bases match TRBD2. This CDR3 is built from 13 residues. The trim removed 7 bases at V and 5 bases at J, leaving 5 bases unmatched. The germline CDR1 and CDR2 sequences are SGHAT and FQNNGV. Full variable domain (rest looked up from reference TRBV11-2 and TRBJ2-1): EAGVAQSPRYKIIEKRQSVAFWCNPISGHATLYWYQQILGQGPKLLIQFQNNGVVDDSQLPKDRFSAERLKGVDSTLKIQPAKLEDSAVYLCASNPSGNNEQFFGPGTRLTVL.

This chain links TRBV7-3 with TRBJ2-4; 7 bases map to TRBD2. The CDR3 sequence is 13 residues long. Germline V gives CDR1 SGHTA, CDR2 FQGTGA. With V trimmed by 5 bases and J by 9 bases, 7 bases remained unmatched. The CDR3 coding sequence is TGTGCCAGCAGCAGAGAGACGGGGGGCATTCAGTACTTC. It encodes CASSRETGGIQYF. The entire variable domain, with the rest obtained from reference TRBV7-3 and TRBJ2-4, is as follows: GAGVSQTPSNKVTEKGKYVELRCDPISGHTALYWYRQSLGQGPEFLIYFQGTGAADDSGLPNDRFFAVRPEGSVSTLKIQRTERGDSAVYLCASSRETGGIQYFGAGTRLSVL.

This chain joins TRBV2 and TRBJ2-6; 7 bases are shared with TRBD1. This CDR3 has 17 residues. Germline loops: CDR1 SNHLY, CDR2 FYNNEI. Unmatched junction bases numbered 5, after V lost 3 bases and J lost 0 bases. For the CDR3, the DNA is TGTGCCAGCAGTGATCCAGGGGGAAGCTCTGGGGCCAACGTCCTGACTTTC. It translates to CASSDPGGSSGANVLTF. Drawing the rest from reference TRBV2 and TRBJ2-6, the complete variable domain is EPEVTQTPSHQVTQMGQEVILRCVPISNHLYFYWYRQILGQKVEFLVSFYNNEISEKSEIFDDQFSVERPDGSNFTLKIRSTKLEDSAMYFCASSDPGGSSGANVLTFGAGSRLTVL.

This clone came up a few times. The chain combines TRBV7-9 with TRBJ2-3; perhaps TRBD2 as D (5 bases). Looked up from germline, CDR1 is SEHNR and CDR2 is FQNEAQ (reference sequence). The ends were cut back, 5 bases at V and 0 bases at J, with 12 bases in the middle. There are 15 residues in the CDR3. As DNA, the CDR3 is TGTGCCAGCAGCCGCGGGTCGCCTAGCACAGATACGCAGTATTTT. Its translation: CASSRGSPSTDTQYF.

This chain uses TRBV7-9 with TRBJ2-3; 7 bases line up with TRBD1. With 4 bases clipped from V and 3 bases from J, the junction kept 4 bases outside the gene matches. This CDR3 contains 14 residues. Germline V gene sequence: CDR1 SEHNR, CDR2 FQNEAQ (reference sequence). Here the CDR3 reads CASSSTGLTDTQYF. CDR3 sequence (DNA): TGTGCCAGCAGCTCGACAGGGTTAACAGATACGCAGTATTTT.

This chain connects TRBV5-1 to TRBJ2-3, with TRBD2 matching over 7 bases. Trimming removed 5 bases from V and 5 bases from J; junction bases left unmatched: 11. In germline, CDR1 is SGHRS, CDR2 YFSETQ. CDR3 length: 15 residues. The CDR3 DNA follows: TGCGCCAGCAGATCTGTGGCCGGGGAGGGAGATACGCAGTATTTT. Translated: CASRSVAGEGDTQYF.